This T cell receptor (beta chain) was identified in a study of T-cell memory formation after mild COVID-19 (dated by TCRdb to the early 2020s). Notes on the research overall: TCR sequence clusters from the two donors were found to be largely donor specific. Longitudinal TCRalpha and TCRbeta repertoire sequencing tracked T-cell clones expanding and contracting after mild COVID-19 in two donors. The cohort was made up of two young adult volunteers, one female and one male, who were previously healthy. What the research found in general, with its limitations: Some responding clones were detected in pre-infection memory, which suggested that pre-existing cross-reactive memory T cells had joined the SARS-CoV-2 response. Only a couple of mild cases were covered in the study, and larger cohorts including severe cases with pre-infection samples were considered necessary. The second-wave clones that peaked on day 37 were not confirmed to be SARS-CoV-2 specific. From day 15 to 85, contracting clones showed balanced CD4/CD8 phenotypes, whereas a second wave of clones that expanded from day 15 to 37 leaned towards CD4+. Contracting CD4+ clones appeared mostly in the CM and EM memory subsets, whereas CD8+ clones were enriched in EMRA.

PBMCs were isolated by Ficoll-Paque density gradient centrifugation. V drops 7 bases and J drops 6 bases, leaving 17 bases in between. Counted from cysteine to phenylalanine, this CDR3 has 14 amino acids. The retained sequence is limited to the CDR3, 42 bases, with the frame set at the first base. This clonotype was seen only once. The clone's antigen remains unknown. Per-nucleotide qualities are absent, and no much larger clonotype sits a single base away. Weak support is all one read offers. The sequencer listed for this sample is Illumina NovaSeq 6000. TCRalpha and TCRbeta cDNA libraries were built by 5'RACE with constant-segment primers, adding sample barcodes and unique molecular identifiers. Trizol reagent was used to extract RNA from every sample. The libraries were amplified in two PCR steps, and the second step added a second sample barcode and Illumina TruSeq adapters. Sequencing of libraries was performed on an Illumina NovaSeq with 2 x 150 bp paired-end reads. The study's processing was this. Demultiplexing of reads and collapsing into UMI-guided consensus sequences were performed with migec v1.2.7. Using mixcr v2.1.11, UMI consensuses were aligned to TRA and TRB V and J templates and then assembled into clonotypes. Expanded or contracted clonotypes were those called significant by both edgeR and NoisET, with noise models trained on biological replicates. For edgeR calls, the thresholds were a false discovery rate-adjusted p below 0.01 and a log2 fold-change of 1. As an exploratory analysis of dynamics, PCA with hierarchical clustering was applied to max-normalized trajectories of the 1000 most abundant clonotypes. Separately sequenced CD4+ and CD8+ repertoires were used to assign the CD4 or CD8 phenotype of responding clones. The raw public reads went through TCRdb reprocessing: fastp at Q25, MiXCR clone calling, in-frame beta chains kept. Each record represents a unique CDR3 protein, reported with the most common genes and DNA among its rows. Here the V and J calls rest on TCRdb's processing, not on the authors' analysis. The sample data list about 300,000 distinct CDR3 sequences, and approximately 19% of these were observed just once. The ten largest make up under 25% of the sample.

The sequence came from a young man who had mild COVID-19 (a few samples of this study predate the infection). The sample titles of this study are shuffled in the database, so cell type and time point are left out; the donor was told from shared clones. What was sequenced was PBMCs or a T cell subset sorted from them (not recorded which). The rearranged segments are TRBV12-3 or TRBV12-4 and TRBJ2-3, with the D gene uncertain. The DNA sequence is TGTGCCAGCACCTCGGGCGGTTACCTGGATACGCAGTATTTT. It translates to CASTSGGYLDTQYF.